These 11 T cell receptor beta chains came from one sample sequenced in a study of blood T cell repertoires in COVID-19. The protocol was immunoSEQ multiplex PCR, while the TCRdb copy is restricted to in-frame clones and leaves out a portion. The sample has about 290,000 clones; 89% are singletons. Sequencing input: peripheral blood. The receptors were sampled from a woman between 25 and 40 years old with COVID-19, enrolled during active disease.

The DNA for the CDR3 is TGTGCCAGCAGTTCACGGGGGGACACTGAAGCTTTCTTT. The encoded protein is CASSSRGDTEAFF. The V and J genes are TRBV28 and TRBJ1-1; possible D gene TRBD1, 5 bases. CDR1 and CDR2 (germline): MDHEN, SYDVKM. The CDR3 has 13 amino acids. Trimming took 4 bases from V and 3 from J, leaving 9 bases between them.

This clone came up a few times. The chain joins TRBV19 to TRBJ1-2; 7 nucleotides agree with TRBD1. The CDR3 is 14 residues long. J gave up 6 bases and V 2 bases, and 6 bases lay outside the gene matches. Germline lookup yields CDR1 LNHDA and CDR2 SQIVND (reference sequence). The CDR3 protein is CASSIPTGAHGYTF. In DNA, the CDR3 is TGTGCCAGTAGTATACCAACAGGGGCCCATGGCTACACCTTC.

This chain joins TRBV7-6 and TRBJ2-6, with TRBD1 as a possible D gene (5 bases). The germline gives CDR1 SGHVS, CDR2 FNYEAQ. There are 18 residues in the CDR3. Trimming took 1 base from V and 2 from J, leaving 15 bases between them. The DNA of the CDR3 is TGTGCCAGCAGCTTAGTAGTGGGGCCTCTAACTGGGGCCAACGTCCTGACTTTC. It yields the protein CASSLVVGPLTGANVLTF. The complete variable domain, with remaining parts taken from reference TRBV7-6 and TRBJ2-6, reads GAGVSQSPRYKVTKRGQDVALRCDPISGHVSLYWYRQALGQGPEFLTYFNYEAQQDKSGLPNDRFSAERPEGSISTLTIQRTEQRDSAMYRCASSLVVGPLTGANVLTFGAGSRLTVL.

CDR3 coding DNA: TGTGCCAGCAGTTTCCCCCAGAACACTGAAGCTTTCTTT. This gives the protein CASSFPQNTEAFF. This chain links TRBV28 with TRBJ1-1; no clear D. The CDR3 has 13 residues. The V gene's germline CDR1 is MDHEN and CDR2 SYDVKM. Trimming shortened V by 3 bases and J by 1 base, and 6 bases separated the two germline ends.

In this sample, this clone turned up a few times. V gene TRBV7-2 combines with J gene TRBJ1-5, with 7 nucleotides matching TRBD1. Germline CDR1 is SGHTA and CDR2 is FQGNSA. V lost 4 bases, J lost 4 bases, and 10 bases stayed unmatched. The CDR3 has 16 residues. The CDR3 loop is CASSSPDRAPNQPQHF. In nucleotides, the CDR3 is TGTGCCAGCAGCTCGCCAGACAGGGCGCCGAATCAGCCCCAGCATTTT.

The chain has TRBV4-1 and TRBJ1-2; D might be TRBD1 (6 bases). V was cut by 4 bases and J by 4 bases, with 13 bases left in between. Germline CDR1 and CDR2: MGHRA and YSYEKL. This CDR3 region has 14 residues. CDR3 in amino acids: CASSPRGVVYGYTF. CDR3 coding DNA: TGCGCCAGCAGCCCCAGGGGAGTAGTCTATGGCTACACCTTC.

The chain joins TRBV12-2 to TRBJ2-7; the DNA was not used to check the table's D call, TRBD2. TRBV12-2 corresponds to a pseudogene. This CDR3 is built from 17 residues. The CDR3: CASRLELLAGPPYEQYF. The DNA of the CDR3 is TGTGCAAGTCGCTTAGAGTTACTAGCGGGCCCCCCCTACGAGCAGTACTTC.

The V call is TRBV5-4, the J call TRBJ2-1; 11 nucleotides line up with TRBD1. Per the germline V gene, CDR1 is SGHNT and CDR2 is YYREEE (reference sequence). V shed 4 bases, J shed 3 bases, and the junction held 3 bases outside the gene matches. The CDR3 is 15 residues long. The CDR3 DNA is TGTGCCAGCAGCCCGGGGACAGGGGGCTACAATGAGCAGTTCTTC. This encodes CASSPGTGGYNEQFF.

The chain recombines TRBV3-1 (or the pseudogene TRBV3-2) with TRBJ2-5, with a tentative D call TRBD1 (6 bases). Germline CDR1 is LGHDT and CDR2 is YNNKEL (reference sequence). V dropped 8 bases and J dropped 5 bases, with 18 bases sitting between them. The length of the CDR3 is 14 residues. This CDR3 reads CASVGTPLGETQYF. The CDR3 DNA sequence: TGTGCCAGCGTAGGGACACCCTTGGGGGAGACCCAGTACTTC.

The J gene is TRBJ1-1, the V gene TRBV19, with D maybe TRBD1 (6 bases). Germline CDR1 reads LNHDA; CDR2 reads SQIVND (reference sequence). The CDR3 runs 15 residues. Trimming pared 0 bases from V and 5 bases from J, leaving 13 bases between. CDR3 DNA: TGTGCCAGTAGTATAGATTCGGGACAAACAACTGAAGCTTTCTTT. Protein sequence: CASSIDSGQTTEAFF.

This clone was recorded once. The chain is built from TRBV2 and TRBJ2-3; D is unclear. Germline loops: CDR1 SNHLY, CDR2 FYNNEI. Trimming took 4 bases from V and 0 from J, leaving 8 bases between them. This CDR3 has 14 residues. The CDR3 spells CASSAEFSTDTQYF. Written as DNA, the CDR3 is TGTGCCAGCAGTGCGGAGTTTAGCACAGATACGCAGTATTTT. Together with reference TRBV2 and TRBJ2-3, the CDR3 gives the full variable domain: EPEVTQTPSHQVTQMGQEVILRCVPISNHLYFYWYRQILGQKVEFLVSFYNNEISEKSEIFDDQFSVERPDGSNFTLKIRSTKLEDSAMYFCASSAEFSTDTQYFGPGTRLTVL.